A single sample gave rise to the 14 T cell receptor beta chains below, sequenced in a study of shared clonotypes between healthy human individuals. The repertoire was sequenced with immunoSEQ multiplex PCR; TCRdb's copy has only in-frame clones and lacks some. The data hold over 400,000 clones, with approximately 95% observed a single time. The sample consisted of naive CD4+ T cells sorted from blood. The subset was: CD45RA+ positively selected. These receptors originate from a woman aged 25-40 years in good health.

This chain uses TRBV25-1 with TRBJ2-1; no clear D gene. The CDR3 contains 15 residues. V lost 5 bases to trimming and J lost 4 bases, with 15 bases between them. CDR1 MGHDK and CDR2 SYGVNS come from the germline V gene. Here the CDR3 reads CASSPDSNPYNEQFF. The CDR3 DNA is TGTGCCAGCAGTCCAGACTCGAATCCATACAATGAGCAGTTCTTC.

This chain links TRBV2 with TRBJ1-5; the match to TRBD1 covers 10 bases. The germline CDR1 and CDR2 sequences are SNHLY and FYNNEI. There are 13 residues in the CDR3. Trimming removed 9 bases from V and 7 bases from J; junction bases left unmatched: 6. The CDR3 nucleotides are TGTGCCAGTAAAGGGACAGGGGAGCAGCCCCAGCATTTT. Translated, it gives CASKGTGEQPQHF.

The chain links TRBV29-1 to TRBJ1-2, with unresolved D. Germline V gene data show CDR1 as SQVTM and CDR2 as ANQGSEA. The CDR3 is 8 residues long. The CDR3 DNA is TGCAGGGGGAGGGGCTACACCTTC. Its translation is CRGRGYTF.

Concerning this clone itself: Other DNA sequences within the sample encode an identical CDR3. J is TRBJ1-2 and V is TRBV10-3; D may be TRBD1 (6 bases). The V end lost 0 bases, the J end lost 4 bases, and 12 bases lay between the germline ends. Germline values: CDR1 ENHRY, CDR2 SYGVKD. The CDR3 spans 15 residues. DNA for the CDR3: TGTGCCATCAGTGAGTCAGGGGGGGTCGGCTATGGCTACACCTTC. Translated, it gives CAISESGGVGYGYTF.

This chain uses TRBV7-9 with TRBJ1-2; 9 positions agree with TRBD1. From germline, CDR1 is SEHNR and CDR2 FQNEAQ (reference sequence). Trimming at V came to 5 bases and at J to 4 bases, leaving 8 bases not matched to a gene. The CDR3 consists of 15 residues. This CDR3 reads CASSPPGQGGYGYTF. CDR3 DNA sequence: TGTGCCAGCAGCCCGCCGGGACAGGGAGGCTATGGCTACACCTTC.

The chain employs TRBV30 and TRBJ2-1; D remains ambiguous. Per the germline V gene, CDR1 is GTSNPN and CDR2 is SVGIG (reference sequence). V lost 1 base and J lost 6, with 13 bases in between. The CDR3 runs 14 residues. DNA of the CDR3: TGTGCCTGGAGTGGAGTTGGCTCGGGCAATGAGCAGTTCTTC. Amino acids: CAWSGVGSGNEQFF.

The chain uses TRBV6-4 and TRBJ2-1; possible D gene TRBD2, 6 bases. The germline gives CDR1 MRHNA, CDR2 SNTAGT. V lost 0 bases and J lost 7, with 16 bases in between. This CDR3 contains 16 residues. In DNA, the CDR3 is TGTGCCAGCAGTGACTCCCCTAGCGCTAATCAGAATGAGCAGTTCTTC. Its translation: CASSDSPSANQNEQFF.

In the case of this clone: Its ends do not fully match the called genes, so a read error is possible. This chain joins TRBV5-1 and TRBJ2-7; tentative D call: TRBD2 (6 bases). CDR1 and CDR2 (germline): SGHRS, YFSETQ. The CDR3 loop spans 14 amino acids. The CDR3 loop reads CASGFAAGLYEQYF. The CDR3 DNA reads TGCGCCAGCGGCTTCGCGGCGGGGCTCTACGAGCAGTACTTC.

CDR3 coding DNA: TGTGCCAGCAGCTTGGACCCAGGGGCCCGATCCTCTGGAAACACCATATATTTT. Translated, it gives CASSLDPGARSSGNTIYF. V usage is TRBV5-4 and J usage is TRBJ1-3, with TRBD1 as a possible D gene (6 bases). The V and J ends lost 0 bases and 0 bases respectively, with 16 bases between them. The CDR3 has 18 amino acids. Germline CDR1 SGHNT, CDR2 YYREEE (reference sequence).

CDR3 sequence reads: CASSKSHRGEQPLNEQFF. In nucleotides, the CDR3 is TGTGCCAGCAGCAAATCGCACAGGGGGGAACAGCCTCTAAATGAGCAGTTCTTC. This chain links TRBV21-1 with TRBJ2-1; the D call of TRBD1 is as the table states it, not checked on the DNA. TRBV21-1 is a pseudogene locus. The CDR3 totals 18 residues.

V is TRBV25-1 and J is TRBJ2-1, with 7 bases lining up with TRBD2. CDR3 length: 14 amino acids. Germline-derived CDR1 and CDR2 are MGHDK and SYGVNS. The CDR3 DNA reads as TGTGCAAGGGCTAGCGGAAGCTCCTACAATGAGCAGTTCTTC. Its protein product is CARASGSSYNEQFF. The full variable domain, its missing parts supplied by reference TRBV25-1 and TRBJ2-1, is EADIYQTPRYLVIGTGKKITLECSQTMGHDKMYWYQQDPGMELHLIHYSYGVNSTEKGDLSSESTVSRIRTEHFPLTLESARPSHTSQYLCARASGSSYNEQFFGPGTRLTVL.

The chain carries TRBV7-2 and TRBJ2-7; D is possibly TRBD2 (5 bases). From germline, CDR1 is SGHTA and CDR2 FQGNSA. V gave up 3 bases and J gave up 5 bases, with 11 bases separating them. The CDR3 loop spans 13 amino acids. This CDR3 reads CASSFSREDEQYF. The DNA of the CDR3 is TGTGCCAGCAGCTTCAGTCGGGAAGACGAGCAGTACTTC. Variable domain in full (rest from reference TRBV7-2 and TRBJ2-7): GAGVSQSPSNKVTEKGKDVELRCDPISGHTALYWYRQSLGQGLEFLIYFQGNSAPDKSGLPSDRFSAERTGGSVSTLTIQRTQQEDSAVYLCASSFSREDEQYFGPGTRLTVT.

Details on this clone: In the same sample, other DNA sequences code for this CDR3. CDR3 coding DNA: TGTGCCAGTAGTATACGGACAGGTGGCAGCAATCAGCCCCAGCATTTT. Translated: CASSIRTGGSNQPQHF. The chain links TRBV19 to TRBJ1-5; 7 bases are shared with TRBD1. Per the germline V gene, CDR1 is LNHDA and CDR2 is SQIVND (reference sequence). This CDR3 region has 16 residues. V dropped 2 bases and J dropped 1; count of bases not matched to a gene: 5.

V and J are TRBV28 and TRBJ2-2; 12 nucleotides match TRBD2. This CDR3 has 18 residues. Germline V lookup: CDR1 MDHEN, CDR2 SYDVKM. V shed 7 bases and J 4 bases; nucleotides not matched to a gene: 13. This chain's CDR3 is CASTRDPLAGGVTGELFF. The CDR3 nucleotides read TGTGCCAGCACCCGCGACCCCCTAGCGGGAGGGGTCACCGGGGAGCTGTTTTTT.